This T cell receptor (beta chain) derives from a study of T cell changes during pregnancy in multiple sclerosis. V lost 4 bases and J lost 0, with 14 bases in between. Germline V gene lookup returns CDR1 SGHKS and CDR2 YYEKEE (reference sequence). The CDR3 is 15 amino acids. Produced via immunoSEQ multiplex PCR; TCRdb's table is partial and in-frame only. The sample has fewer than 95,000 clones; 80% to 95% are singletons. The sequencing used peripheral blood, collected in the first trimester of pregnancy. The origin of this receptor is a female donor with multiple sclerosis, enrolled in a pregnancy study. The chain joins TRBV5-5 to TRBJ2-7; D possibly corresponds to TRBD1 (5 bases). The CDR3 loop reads CASSIGHLASYEQYF. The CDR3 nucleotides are TGTGCCAGCAGCATAGGACACCTCGCCTCCTACGAGCAGTACTTC.